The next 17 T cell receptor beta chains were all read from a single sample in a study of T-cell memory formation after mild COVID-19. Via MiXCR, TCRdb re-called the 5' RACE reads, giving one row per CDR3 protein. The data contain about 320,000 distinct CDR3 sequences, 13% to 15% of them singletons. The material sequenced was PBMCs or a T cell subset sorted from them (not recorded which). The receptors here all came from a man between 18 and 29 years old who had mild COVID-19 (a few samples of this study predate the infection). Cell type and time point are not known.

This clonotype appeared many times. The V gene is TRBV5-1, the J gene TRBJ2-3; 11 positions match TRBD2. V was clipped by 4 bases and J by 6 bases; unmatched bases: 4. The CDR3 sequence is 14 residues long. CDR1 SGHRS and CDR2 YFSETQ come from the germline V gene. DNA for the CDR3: TGCGCCAGCAGCATCATAGCGGGAGGGGATACGCAGTATTTT. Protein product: CASSIIAGGDTQYF. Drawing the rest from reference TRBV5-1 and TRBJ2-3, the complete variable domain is KAGVTQTPRYLIKTRGQQVTLSCSPISGHRSVSWYQQTPGQGLQFLFEYFSETQRNKGNFPGRFSGRQFSNSRSEMNVSTLELGDSALYLCASSIIAGGDTQYFGPGTRLTVL.

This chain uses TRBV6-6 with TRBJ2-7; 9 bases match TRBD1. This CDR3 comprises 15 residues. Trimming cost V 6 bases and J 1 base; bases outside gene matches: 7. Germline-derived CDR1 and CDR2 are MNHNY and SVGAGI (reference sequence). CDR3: CASSRTGDVSYEQYF. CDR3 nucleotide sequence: TGTGCCAGCAGCCGGACAGGGGACGTATCCTACGAGCAGTACTTC.

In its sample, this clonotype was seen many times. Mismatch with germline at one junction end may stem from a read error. The CDR3 region has the DNA TGTGCCAGCAGCTACCAAGAGACCCAGTACTTC. Amino acid sequence: CASSYQETQYF. The chain combines TRBV5-1 with TRBJ2-5, with unresolved D. The CDR3 runs to 11 residues. Germline-derived CDR1 and CDR2 are SGHRS and YFSETQ.

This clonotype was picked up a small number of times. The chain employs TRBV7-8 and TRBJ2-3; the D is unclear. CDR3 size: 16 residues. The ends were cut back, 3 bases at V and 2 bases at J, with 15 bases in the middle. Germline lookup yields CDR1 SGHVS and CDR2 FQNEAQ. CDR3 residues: CASSLERWAPTDTQYF. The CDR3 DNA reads TGTGCCAGCAGCTTGGAGAGGTGGGCGCCCACAGATACGCAGTATTTT.

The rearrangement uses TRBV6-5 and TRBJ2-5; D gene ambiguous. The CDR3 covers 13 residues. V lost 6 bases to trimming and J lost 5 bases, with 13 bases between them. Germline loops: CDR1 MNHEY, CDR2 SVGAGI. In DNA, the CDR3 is TGTGCCAGCAGCCCAGTGCAATTGGAGACCCAGTACTTC. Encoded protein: CASSPVQLETQYF.

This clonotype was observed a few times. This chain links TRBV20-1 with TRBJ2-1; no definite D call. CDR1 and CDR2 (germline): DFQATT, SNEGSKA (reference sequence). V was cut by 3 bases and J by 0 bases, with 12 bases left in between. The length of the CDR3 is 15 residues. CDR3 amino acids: CSASGRGSSYNEQFF. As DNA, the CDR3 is TGCAGTGCTAGCGGGCGTGGTAGCTCCTACAATGAGCAGTTCTTC.

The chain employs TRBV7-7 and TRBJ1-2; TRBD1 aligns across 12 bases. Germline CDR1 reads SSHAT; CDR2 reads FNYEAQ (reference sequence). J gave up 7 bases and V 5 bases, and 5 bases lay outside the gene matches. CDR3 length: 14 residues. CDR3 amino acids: CASSPGTGGTGYTF. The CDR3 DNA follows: TGTGCCAGCAGCCCCGGGACAGGGGGCACTGGCTACACCTTC.

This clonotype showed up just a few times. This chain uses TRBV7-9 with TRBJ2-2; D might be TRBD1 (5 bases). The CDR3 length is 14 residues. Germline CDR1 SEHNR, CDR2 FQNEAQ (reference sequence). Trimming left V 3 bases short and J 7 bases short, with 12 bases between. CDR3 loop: CASSFEGAGGELFF. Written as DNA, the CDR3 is TGTGCCAGCAGCTTTGAAGGGGCCGGCGGGGAGCTGTTTTTT.

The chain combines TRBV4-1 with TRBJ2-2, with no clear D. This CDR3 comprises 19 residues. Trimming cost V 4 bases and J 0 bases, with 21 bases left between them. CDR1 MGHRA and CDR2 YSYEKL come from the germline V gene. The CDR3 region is CASSLRTGFEATNTGELFF. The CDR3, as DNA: TGCGCCAGCAGCCTACGGACGGGCTTTGAGGCGACGAACACCGGGGAGCTGTTTTTT.

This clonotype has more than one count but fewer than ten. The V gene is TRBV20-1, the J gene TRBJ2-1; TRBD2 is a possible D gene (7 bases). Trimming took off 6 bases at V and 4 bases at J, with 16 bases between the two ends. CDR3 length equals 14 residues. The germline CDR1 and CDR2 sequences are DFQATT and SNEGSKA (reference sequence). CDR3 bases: TGCAGTGCCCCACGCGGGGGCCGGTACAATGAGCAGTTCTTC. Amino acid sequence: CSAPRGGRYNEQFF.

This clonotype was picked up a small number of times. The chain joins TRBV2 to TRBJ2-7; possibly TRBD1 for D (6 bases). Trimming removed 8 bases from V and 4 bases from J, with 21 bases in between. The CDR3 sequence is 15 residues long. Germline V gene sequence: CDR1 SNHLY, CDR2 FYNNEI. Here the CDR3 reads CASHRLDSSYYEQYV. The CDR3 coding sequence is TGTGCCAGCCACAGGCTGGACAGCTCGTATTACGAGCAGTACGTC.

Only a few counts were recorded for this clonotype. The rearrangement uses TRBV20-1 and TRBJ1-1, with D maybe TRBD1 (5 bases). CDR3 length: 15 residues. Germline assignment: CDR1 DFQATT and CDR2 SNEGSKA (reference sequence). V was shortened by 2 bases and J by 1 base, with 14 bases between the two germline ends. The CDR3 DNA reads TGCAGTGCTAGACAGGGACGGAGGGAGAACACTGAAGCTTTCTTT. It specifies CSARQGRRENTEAFF.

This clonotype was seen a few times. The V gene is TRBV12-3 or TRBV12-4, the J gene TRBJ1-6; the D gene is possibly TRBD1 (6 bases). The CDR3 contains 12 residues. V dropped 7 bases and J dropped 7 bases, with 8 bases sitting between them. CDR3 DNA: TGTGCCAGCACGCAGGGGAATTCACCCCTCCACTTT. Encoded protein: CASTQGNSPLHF.

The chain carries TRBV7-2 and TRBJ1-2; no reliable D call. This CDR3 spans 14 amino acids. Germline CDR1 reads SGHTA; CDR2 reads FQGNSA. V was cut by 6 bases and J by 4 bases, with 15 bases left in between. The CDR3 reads CASSQGFNSYGYTF. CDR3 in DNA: TGTGCCAGCAGTCAAGGGTTTAACTCCTATGGCTACACCTTC.

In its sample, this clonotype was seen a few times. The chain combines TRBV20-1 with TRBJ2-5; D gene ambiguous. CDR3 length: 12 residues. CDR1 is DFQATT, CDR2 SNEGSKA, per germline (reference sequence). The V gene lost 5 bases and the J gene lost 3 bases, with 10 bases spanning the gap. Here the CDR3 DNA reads TGCAGTGCTTATCATCTGGAAGAGACCCAGTACTTC. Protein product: CSAYHLEETQYF.

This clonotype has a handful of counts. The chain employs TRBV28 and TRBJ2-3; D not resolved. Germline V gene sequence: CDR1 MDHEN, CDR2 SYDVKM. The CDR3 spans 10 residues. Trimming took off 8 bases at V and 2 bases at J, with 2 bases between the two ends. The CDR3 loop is CASATDTQYF. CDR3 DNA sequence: TGTGCCAGCGCCACAGATACGCAGTATTTT. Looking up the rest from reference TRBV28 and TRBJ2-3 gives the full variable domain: DVKVTQSSRYLVKRTGEKVFLECVQDMDHENMFWYRQDPGLGLRLIYFSYDVKMKEKGDIPEGYSVSREKKERFSLILESASTNQTSMYLCASATDTQYFGPGTRLTVL.

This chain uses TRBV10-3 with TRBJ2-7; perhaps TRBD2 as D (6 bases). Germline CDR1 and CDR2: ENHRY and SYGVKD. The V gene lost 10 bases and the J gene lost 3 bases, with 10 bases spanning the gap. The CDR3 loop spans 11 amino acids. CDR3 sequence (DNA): TGTGCCACCGACGGGGGCTACGAGCAGTACTTC. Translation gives CATDGGYEQYF.